Each of the 16 T cell receptor beta chains below was sequenced from the same sample in a study of blood T cell repertoires in COVID-19. Some clones are missing from TCRdb's copy, which holds only in-frame ones; the method was immunoSEQ multiplex PCR. Of some 62,000 clones in the sample, approximately 80% are singletons; the top ten hold approximately 14%. Sequenced: peripheral blood. Receptors were obtained from a man between 60 and 70 years old with COVID-19, enrolled during active disease.

The chain couples TRBV5-5 to TRBJ2-1; 7 nucleotides match TRBD2. This CDR3 spans 15 amino acids. J lost 8 bases, V lost 2 bases, and 10 bases had no gene match. Germline CDR1 and CDR2: SGHKS and YYEKEE (reference sequence). CDR3 in amino acids: CASSLLKRERDEQFF. The CDR3 DNA reads as TGTGCCAGCAGCTTACTCAAGCGGGAACGTGATGAGCAGTTCTTC.

The chain carries TRBV24-1 and TRBJ2-5; 7 positions match TRBD2. With V trimmed by 10 bases and J by 3 bases, 4 bases remained unmatched. Germline V gene data show CDR1 as KGHDR and CDR2 as SFDVKD. There are 12 residues in the CDR3. CDR3 amino acids: CATSGMKETQYF. The CDR3 DNA reads as TGTGCCACAAGCGGGATGAAAGAGACCCAGTACTTC.

This clone has a handful of counts. V and J are TRBV18 and TRBJ1-1; 10 bases line up with TRBD1. V lost 3 bases and J lost 6; bases outside the gene matches: 1. The CDR3 length is 13 residues. From germline, CDR1 is KGHSH and CDR2 LQKENI. CDR3 bases: TGTGCCAGCTCACCGGGACAGGGGCCTGAAGCTTTCTTT. This codes for CASSPGQGPEAFF.

The rearrangement uses TRBV5-4 and TRBJ2-3, with D tentatively TRBD2 (6 bases). This CDR3 region has 15 residues. CDR1 and CDR2 from the germline V gene are SGHNT and YYREEE (reference sequence). V was trimmed by 4 bases and J by 2 bases, leaving 14 bases between them. The CDR3, as DNA: TGTGCCAGCAGCCCTAATAGCGGCAACACAGATACGCAGTATTTT. Its protein product is CASSPNSGNTDTQYF.

The CDR3 reads CASRSDNTDTQYF. In DNA form, the CDR3 reads TGTGCCAGTAGATCGGACAACACAGATACGCAGTATTTT. The chain carries TRBV19 and TRBJ2-3, with D maybe TRBD1 (5 bases). The CDR3 runs 13 residues. Trimming shortened V by 6 bases and J by 2 bases, and 9 bases separated the two germline ends. The germline V gene encodes CDR1 LNHDA and CDR2 SQIVND (reference sequence).

The table lists this clone with a count of one. This chain links TRBV4-1 with TRBJ1-5, with 9 bases that match TRBD1. After removal of 2 bases from V and 7 bases from J, the junction contained 9 bases not matched to a gene. The germline CDR1 and CDR2 sequences are MGHRA and YSYEKL. The CDR3 sequence is 16 residues long. CDR3 in amino acids: CASSQPGTGSKQPQHF. As DNA, the CDR3 is TGCGCCAGCAGCCAACCCGGGACAGGGAGTAAGCAGCCCCAGCATTTT.

This chain links TRBV18 with TRBJ2-5; unclear D gene. The CDR3 length is 12 residues. V was clipped by 0 bases and J by 5 bases, with 4 bases between them. Germline values: CDR1 KGHSH, CDR2 LQKENI. The CDR3 protein is CASSPPRETQYF. The CDR3 region has the DNA TGTGCCAGCTCACCACCGCGCGAGACCCAGTACTTC. Full variable domain (missing parts from reference TRBV18 and TRBJ2-5): NAGVMQNPRHLVRRRGQEARLRCSPMKGHSHVYWYRQLPEEGLKFMVYLQKENIIDESGMPKERFSAEFPKEGPSILRIQQVVRGDSAAYFCASSPPRETQYFGPGTRLLVL.

This clone has a single count. J is TRBJ1-1 and V is TRBV6-4; 7 nucleotides line up with TRBD1. The germline V gene encodes CDR1 MRHNA and CDR2 SNTAGT. The CDR3 length is 14 residues. V was pared by 4 bases and J by 6 bases, with 8 bases of the junction left unmatched. The CDR3 is CASSVQGGSAEAFF. In DNA form, the CDR3 reads TGTGCCAGCAGTGTTCAGGGGGGAAGCGCTGAAGCTTTCTTT.

The chain is built from TRBV6-6 and TRBJ1-5; D is possibly TRBD1 (5 bases). The CDR3 sequence is 13 residues long. V was trimmed by 6 bases and J by 6 bases, leaving 12 bases between them. Germline V gene lookup returns CDR1 MNHNY and CDR2 SVGAGI (reference sequence). The CDR3 DNA is TGTGCCAGCAGGCCCCAGGGAAGTCAGCCCCAGCATTTT. Its protein product is CASRPQGSQPQHF.

The J gene is TRBJ2-7, the V gene TRBV11-2; 7 nucleotides agree with TRBD2. From germline, CDR1 is SGHAT and CDR2 FQNNGV. J lost 0 bases, V lost 1 base, and 3 bases had no gene match. This CDR3 spans 15 amino acids. CDR3 nucleotides: TGTGCCAGCAGCTTAGCGCTAGCGGTCTCCTACGAGCAGTACTTC. Protein sequence: CASSLALAVSYEQYF.

This clone was seen a few times. The chain joins TRBV5-6 to TRBJ2-7; possibly TRBD2 for D (5 bases). The CDR3 has 13 residues. V was cut by 4 bases and J by 7 bases, with 15 bases left in between. CDR1 is SGHDT and CDR2 is YYEEEE in the germline V gene. The CDR3 region has the DNA TGTGCCAGCAGCGACTATGGGGTCGGAGAGCAGTACTTC. It is translated as CASSDYGVGEQYF.

The chain is built from TRBV7-9 and TRBJ2-7; TRBD2 matches at 8 bases. The CDR3 is 16 amino acids. J lost 1 base, V lost 1 base, and 6 bases had no gene match. Germline loops: CDR1 SEHNR, CDR2 FQNEAQ (reference sequence). This CDR3 reads CASSLEGSGISYEQYF. CDR3 nucleotide sequence: TGTGCCAGCAGCTTAGAGGGTAGCGGGATATCCTACGAGCAGTACTTC.

The chain has TRBV10-3 and TRBJ2-7; tentatively, D is TRBD2 (5 bases). V was shortened by 0 bases and J by 9 bases, with 15 bases between the two germline ends. From germline, CDR1 is ENHRY and CDR2 SYGVKD. This CDR3 comprises 14 residues. This CDR3 is CAISESSGPGVQYF. The CDR3 bases are TGTGCCATCAGTGAGTCCAGCGGTCCGGGTGTGCAGTACTTC.

The J gene is TRBJ2-1, the V gene TRBV7-2, with TRBD2 matching 11 bases. Germline CDR1 reads SGHTA; CDR2 reads FQGNSA. CDR3 length equals 15 residues. V was clipped by 5 bases and J by 2 bases; unmatched bases: 2. The chain's CDR3 is CASSRTSGPYNEQFF. CDR3 bases: TGTGCCAGCAGCAGGACTAGCGGGCCCTACAATGAGCAGTTCTTC.

The V and J genes are TRBV29-1 and TRBJ1-1, with D possibly TRBD1 on 5 matching bases. V lost 3 bases and J lost 1, with 12 bases in between. The CDR3 has 14 amino acids. Germline assignment: CDR1 SQVTM and CDR2 ANQGSEA. CDR3 DNA sequence: TGCAGCGTTGACGTTTCGACAGCGAACACTGAAGCTTTCTTT. Amino acid sequence: CSVDVSTANTEAFF. The full variable domain, rest sourced from reference TRBV29-1 and TRBJ1-1, is SAVISQKPSRDICQRGTSLTIQCQVDSQVTMMFWYRQQPGQSLTLIATANQGSEATYESGFVIDKFPISRPNLTFSTLTVSNMSPEDSSIYLCSVDVSTANTEAFFGQGTRLTVV.

The chain couples TRBV18 to TRBJ2-3; D ambiguous. V was clipped by 6 bases and J by 1 base, with 5 bases between them. There are 12 residues in the CDR3. Germline lookup yields CDR1 KGHSH and CDR2 LQKENI. The CDR3 is CASSPGTDTQYF. The CDR3 region has the DNA TGTGCCAGCTCCCCTGGCACAGATACGCAGTATTTT.